Shown below are 14 T cell receptor beta chains from a single sample sequenced in a study of blood T cell repertoires in COVID-19. TCRdb keeps only in-frame clones here, not all; method: immunoSEQ multiplex PCR. Of about 99,000 clones listed, approximately 88% are singletons. Sequencing was done on a sample of peripheral blood. The source of these receptors is a woman between 55 and 75 years old with acute or convalescent COVID-19.

The chain employs TRBV3-1 (or the pseudogene TRBV3-2) and TRBJ1-6; 9 positions match TRBD1. Germline CDR1 reads LGHDT; CDR2 reads YNNKEL (reference sequence). The V segment lost 8 bases and the J segment 6 bases; nucleotides outside the gene matches: 8. This CDR3 comprises 15 residues. CDR3 protein: CASGTQGALNSPLHF. The DNA for the CDR3 is TGTGCCAGCGGCACACAGGGGGCGCTTAATTCACCCCTCCACTTT.

The V and J genes are TRBV5-1 and TRBJ1-1; D uncertain. Germline CDR1 and CDR2: SGHRS and YFSETQ. V was pared by 7 bases and J by 5 bases, with 15 bases between. The CDR3 sequence is 13 residues long. CDR3 bases: TGCGCCAGCGGGCCTGGCCTGGCAACTGAAGCTTTCTTT. Its translation: CASGPGLATEAFF.

J is TRBJ1-1 and V is TRBV5-1; the match to TRBD1 covers 8 bases. The J segment lost 6 bases and the V segment lost 7 bases, leaving 11 bases of the junction unmatched. The germline V gene encodes CDR1 SGHRS and CDR2 YFSETQ. This CDR3 spans 14 amino acids. The CDR3 protein is CASSSGGQVSEAFF. CDR3 DNA sequence: TGCGCCAGCTCGTCCGGGGGACAGGTTTCTGAAGCTTTCTTT.

This clone showed up just a few times. V gene TRBV4-1 combines with J gene TRBJ1-5, with a weak D call TRBD1 (5 bases). The CDR3 runs 16 residues. The germline gives CDR1 MGHRA, CDR2 YSYEKL. The V and J ends lost 0 bases and 4 bases respectively, with 13 bases between them. CDR3 region: CASSQDGAGGNQPQHF. CDR3 in DNA: TGCGCCAGCAGCCAAGATGGTGCGGGGGGTAATCAGCCCCAGCATTTT.

V gene TRBV19 combines with J gene TRBJ2-3; 15 bases are a match to TRBD2. Germline CDR1 is LNHDA and CDR2 is SQIVND (reference sequence). V was pared by 2 bases and J by 4 bases, with 7 bases of the junction left unmatched. The CDR3 sequence is 18 residues long. The CDR3 reads CASSIRRGLAGGSDTQYF. The CDR3 DNA reads as TGTGCCAGTAGTATAAGGCGGGGACTAGCGGGAGGATCAGATACGCAGTATTTT.

The chain employs TRBV5-1 and TRBJ2-7; 7 positions agree with TRBD2. This CDR3 spans 15 amino acids. Germline CDR1 is SGHRS and CDR2 is YFSETQ. Germline trimming cut 0 bases from V and 0 bases from J; bases unmatched to any gene: 3. The CDR3 nucleotides read TGCGCCAGCAGCTTGGGACTAGCCCCCTCCTACGAGCAGTACGTC. Protein sequence: CASSLGLAPSYEQYV.

The V and J genes are TRBV18 and TRBJ1-5; 7 nucleotides line up with TRBD1. The CDR3 totals 15 residues. Trimming at V came to 4 bases and at J to 3 bases, leaving 6 bases not matched to a gene. Germline loops: CDR1 KGHSH, CDR2 LQKENI. The CDR3: CASSLKTGTNQPQHF. CDR3 DNA: TGTGCCAGCTCACTGAAGACAGGGACCAATCAGCCCCAGCATTTT.

The chain carries TRBV19 and TRBJ2-5; maybe TRBD1 (5 bases). Trimming took 7 bases from V and 3 from J, leaving 15 bases between them. This CDR3 comprises 14 residues. CDR1 is LNHDA, CDR2 SQIVND, per germline (reference sequence). CDR3 amino acids: CASKVQGTKETQYF. The CDR3 DNA sequence: TGTGCCAGTAAGGTCCAGGGAACGAAAGAGACCCAGTACTTC.

This clone appeared a few times. The rearrangement joins TRBV14 to TRBJ2-3; no reliable D call. CDR1 is SGHDN, CDR2 FVKESK, per germline. V dropped 1 base and J dropped 8 bases, with 4 bases sitting between them. The CDR3 contains 11 residues. The CDR3: CASSQVRTQYF. DNA for the CDR3: TGTGCCAGCAGCCAAGTTCGTACGCAGTATTTT.

The rearrangement uses TRBV6-2 or TRBV6-3 and TRBJ2-5; D perhaps matches TRBD1 (6 bases). Germline values: CDR1 MNHEY, CDR2 SVGEGT. This CDR3 comprises 14 residues. Trimming removed 2 bases at V and 1 base at J, with 8 bases between. This CDR3 reads CASSYGTFQETQYF. The CDR3 DNA sequence: TGTGCCAGCAGTTACGGGACATTCCAAGAGACCCAGTACTTC.

The chain is built from TRBV9 and TRBJ2-1; D is possibly TRBD2 (5 bases). The germline V gene encodes CDR1 SGDLS and CDR2 YYNGEE. Trimming stripped 4 bases from V and 10 bases from J, with 24 bases between. CDR3 size: 16 residues. CDR3 sequence: CASSPDGVLRSGEQFF. The CDR3 DNA reads TGTGCCAGCAGCCCAGACGGGGTCCTCAGGTCGGGGGAGCAGTTCTTC.

This clone has a handful of counts. This chain links TRBV2 with TRBJ1-2; possibly TRBD1 for D (5 bases). Looked up from germline, CDR1 is SNHLY and CDR2 is FYNNEI. The V end lost 3 bases, the J end lost 4 bases, and 21 bases lay between the germline ends. The CDR3 runs 17 residues. CDR3 nucleotides: TGTGCCAGCAGTGATTTGGCAGGAGGGGATGGGGGCTATGGCTACACCTTC. Its translation is CASSDLAGGDGGYGYTF.

In regard to this clone: A read error may account for a junction end that differs from germline. The chain is built from TRBV6-1 and TRBJ1-2; 11 bases match TRBD1. Germline CDR1 is MNHNS and CDR2 is SASEGT. The CDR3 sequence is 14 residues long. The CDR3 reads CASNEKGTGGGYTF. In DNA, the CDR3 is TGTGCCAGCAATGAAAAGGGGACAGGGGGAGGCTACACCTTC.

The CDR3: CASRDTGWAEAFF. The CDR3 nucleotides are TGTGCCAGCAGGGATACAGGGTGGGCTGAAGCTTTCTTT. The rearrangement joins TRBV7-8 to TRBJ1-1; a weak D match, TRBD1 (6 bases). Germline assignment: CDR1 SGHVS and CDR2 FQNEAQ. This CDR3 has 13 amino acids. Deletions cut 6 bases from V and 6 bases from J, with 14 bases between.